This T cell receptor beta chain was obtained from a study of cytomegalovirus exposure and HLA in healthy donors. Study-level information: In a later analysis, it was reported that the roughly 130 validation repertoires had been produced on the same platform as the roughly 700 repertoires belonging to the first cohort. Study conclusions and caveats: Confirmation in vitro established that a few CMV-associated chains were specific for CMV antigens. Altogether, about 160 TCR beta chains were recorded as cytomegalovirus-associated. Reports indicated that the classifier achieved high specificity and sensitivity in diagnosing cytomegalovirus status.

Produced via immunoSEQ multiplex PCR; TCRdb's table is partial and in-frame only. Of some 140,000 clones in the sample, roughly 81% were seen once. The germline V gene encodes CDR1 SGDLS and CDR2 YYNGEE. The CDR3 is made up of 15 amino acids. The V and J ends lost 4 bases and 3 bases respectively, with 13 bases between them. On this clone itself: The antigen is unknown.

Material for sequencing was PBMCs. The chain is built from TRBV9 and TRBJ1-4; D is possibly TRBD1 (5 bases). This TCR was sampled from a woman aged 25-40 years in good health and CMV-seronegative. In DNA, the CDR3 is TGTGCCAGCAGCACCACGGCGGGGGCTAATGAAAAACTGTTTTTT. Amino acids: CASSTTAGANEKLFF.